This T cell receptor (beta chain) was captured by sequencing in a study of a mutant IDH1 vaccine in newly diagnosed glioma. Across the study: Every participant had undergone radiotherapy, temozolomide, or both before, and most underwent both.

The time point is: week 11, during vaccination. A 20-mer mutant IDH1 peptide at 300 ug was injected subcutaneously with topical imiquimod. Those who donated had recent WHO grade 3 or 4 IDH1-mutant, ATRX-lost astrocytomas. The table came from immunoSEQ multiplex PCR; TCRdb's copy has only in-frame clones and leaves some out. Among 55,000 to 65,000 clones listed, under 90% were seen once. V dropped 2 bases and J dropped 12 bases, with 14 bases sitting between them. This CDR3 spans 13 amino acids. From germline, CDR1 is MNHEY and CDR2 SVGAGI. To note about this clone: Its antigen is as yet unknown.

Findings of the study overall: Pseudoprogression seemed unlinked to shifts in top peripheral T cell clonotypes.

The starting material was PBMCs, obtained from a glioma patient whose treatment included an IDH1 peptide vaccine. This TCR came from a man aged 25 to 40 with glioma. The chain employs TRBV6-5 and TRBJ2-1; D gene ambiguous. The CDR3: CASSYPARPGQFF. The DNA of the CDR3 is TGTGCCAGCAGTTACCCCGCGAGGCCAGGGCAGTTCTTC.